The clone carrying this T cell receptor beta chain was counted many times. Its antigen is still unknown. The CDR3 end is not reached by the read, which stops 3 residues before it; the germline J gene fills it in. This sample was taken from a study of T cell clonality in common variable immunodeficiency. Overall study findings and caveats: Fewer deletions and N-nucleotide insertions were reportedly seen in common variable immunodeficiency TCR beta sequences. CVID subjects shared fewer TCRbeta clones than healthy controls did. CVID subjects had higher TCRbeta clonality than healthy controls, most marked in about a third.

The V gene's germline CDR1 is DFQATT and CDR2 SNEGSKA (reference sequence). The CDR3 spans 18 residues. Trimming removed 2 bases from V and 5 bases from J; junction bases left unmatched: 18. Most patients and controls had Caucasian heritage. Libraries were prepared by immunoSEQ multiplex PCR; TCRdb keeps only in-frame clonotypes and omits some of them. The sample shows 50,000 to 65,000 clones, none of them appearing just once. The sample taken for sequencing was peripheral blood mononuclear cells. This rearrangement joins TRBV20-1 to TRBJ2-5, with 9 bases identical to TRBD2. The sequence came from a person aged 18 to 70 in good health. This CDR3 is CSARTDRLGLAPLETQYF. The covered CDR3 bases are TGCAGTGCTAGAACTGACAGATTGGGACTAGCCCCGCTGGAGACC.